One sample yielded the 17 T cell receptor beta chains listed below, sequenced in a study of cytomegalovirus exposure and HLA in healthy donors. The PCR employed 60 Vbeta primers together with 13 Jbeta primers. The method was immunoSEQ multiplex PCR; TCRdb's version includes in-frame clones alone and lacks a portion of them. The data show under 200,000 clones, with approximately 75% seen just once and 1.5% to 2% held by the top ten. The sample was PBMCs. The source of these receptors is a woman between 18 and 29 years old in good health and CMV-seronegative.

The chain joins TRBV15 to TRBJ2-5, with D perhaps TRBD1 (5 bases). The last part of the DNA fits TRBJ2-7 better; the J call may be wrong. Looked up from germline, CDR1 is LNHNV and CDR2 is YYDKDF (reference sequence). CDR3 length: 14 residues. The CDR3 sequence: CATSRDQGFNEQYF. The CDR3 DNA reads TGTGCCACCAGCAGAGACCAGGGTTTCAACGAGCAGTACTTC.

The V call is TRBV19, the J call TRBJ2-1; 10 bases agree with TRBD1. Germline assignment: CDR1 LNHDA and CDR2 SQIVND (reference sequence). The ends lost 7 bases at V and 2 bases at J; junction bases unmatched: 2. The CDR3 is 14 residues long. The CDR3 DNA reads TGTGCCAGTACCGGGACAGGGGCCTACAATGAGCAGTTCTTC. Amino acid sequence: CASTGTGAYNEQFF.

Only a few counts were recorded for this clone. The rearrangement uses TRBV7-9 and TRBJ2-7; no clear D. CDR3 length: 15 amino acids. Germline-derived CDR1 and CDR2 are SEHNR and FQNEAQ (reference sequence). V lost 5 bases to trimming and J lost 4 bases, with 18 bases between them. The CDR3 spells CASSPLGSWVYEQYF. The CDR3 DNA sequence: TGTGCCAGCAGCCCCTTAGGTAGCTGGGTATACGAGCAGTACTTC.

The V gene is TRBV11-2, the J gene TRBJ2-3; possible D gene TRBD2, 5 bases. The CDR3 is made up of 13 amino acids. In germline, CDR1 is SGHAT, CDR2 FQNNGV. V dropped 4 bases and J dropped 3 bases, with 8 bases sitting between them. In nucleotides, the CDR3 is TGTGCCAGCAGCTCGGGGTTTACAGATACGCAGTATTTT. Its protein is CASSSGFTDTQYF.

The CDR3 DNA sequence: TGTGCCAGCAGTCCTAAAACGACGGGAATGGTCTACGAGCAGTACTTC. It encodes CASSPKTTGMVYEQYF. This chain joins TRBV27 and TRBJ2-7; D perhaps matches TRBD2 (5 bases). CDR1 and CDR2 from the germline V gene are MNHEY and SMNVEV (reference sequence). The CDR3 spans 16 residues. The V end lost 5 bases, the J end lost 3 bases, and 20 bases lay between the germline ends.

In the case of this clone: One junction end does not reproduce the germline sequence, and a read error may be involved. J is TRBJ2-3 and V is TRBV7-9; the D is unclear. The CDR3 length is 16 residues. CDR1 and CDR2 (germline): SEHNR, FQNEAQ (reference sequence). The CDR3 DNA reads as TGTTCCAGCAGCCCTCCGGTCCGCTCCTCCCCAGATACGCAGTATTTT. Translation gives CSSSPPVRSSPDTQYF.

The V gene is TRBV6-4, the J gene TRBJ2-3; 7 bases agree with TRBD1. The germline CDR1 and CDR2 sequences are MRHNA and SNTAGT. CDR3 size: 14 residues. The V gene end was trimmed by 4 bases and the J gene end by 5 bases; junction bases not matched to a gene: 6. The CDR3: CASSVQGLGDTQYF. In DNA, the CDR3 is TGTGCCAGCAGTGTACAGGGGTTAGGAGATACGCAGTATTTT.

The genes are TRBV23-1 and TRBJ2-7; possible D gene TRBD2, 5 bases. TRBV23-1 is an ORF, and what it does is uncertain. V shed 0 bases and J shed 2 bases, with 14 bases lying between them. The CDR3 is 16 residues long. The CDR3 DNA reads as TGCGCCAGCAGTCAATCGCCGAGGCCCGGGACCTACGAGCAGTACTTC. Translated: CASSQSPRPGTYEQYF.

The rearrangement links TRBV7-9 to TRBJ2-6; TRBD2 is a possible D gene (6 bases). Germline CDR1 reads SEHNR; CDR2 reads FQNEAQ (reference sequence). The CDR3 runs to 15 residues. V lost 3 bases and J 2 bases, leaving 8 bases between the germline ends. The CDR3 DNA sequence: TGTGCCAGCAGCTTCGGGGGAACTGGGGCCAACGTCCTGACTTTC. This codes for CASSFGGTGANVLTF.

The chain carries TRBV12-5 and TRBJ2-1; TRBD2 matches 16 bases. The junction had 14 bases not matched to a gene; V was cut back by 0 bases and J by 6 bases. The CDR3 is made up of 21 amino acids. Germline V gene sequence: CDR1 LGHNT, CDR2 FRNRAP. The CDR3 reads CASGLVPGGLAGGPSPNEQFF. CDR3 DNA: TGTGCTAGTGGTTTGGTACCGGGGGGACTAGCGGGAGGGCCAAGTCCCAATGAGCAGTTCTTC.

V usage is TRBV2 and J usage is TRBJ2-7, with D possibly matching TRBD2 (5 bases). CDR3 length: 17 amino acids. The germline V and J ends were trimmed by 4 bases and 2 bases, with 21 bases remaining between them. CDR1 is SNHLY, CDR2 FYNNEI, per germline. The CDR3 is CASSAGLGDLVPYEQYF. The CDR3 bases are TGTGCCAGCAGTGCGGGGTTGGGAGACCTCGTGCCCTACGAGCAGTACTTC. The entire variable domain, with the rest obtained from reference TRBV2 and TRBJ2-7, is as follows: EPEVTQTPSHQVTQMGQEVILRCVPISNHLYFYWYRQILGQKVEFLVSFYNNEISEKSEIFDDQFSVERPDGSNFTLKIRSTKLEDSAMYFCASSAGLGDLVPYEQYFGPGTRLTVT.

In DNA form, the CDR3 reads TGTGCCAGCAGGGATCCGGGAGGGGGGAGCTCCTACGAGCAGTACTTC. This encodes CASRDPGGGSSYEQYF. V and J are TRBV2 and TRBJ2-7, with 8 nucleotides matching TRBD2. The CDR3 runs 16 residues. Germline CDR1 is SNHLY and CDR2 is FYNNEI. V lost 6 bases to trimming and J lost 0 bases; unmatched junction nucleotides: 10.

V gene TRBV4-1 combines with J gene TRBJ1-1; D unclear. Trimming shortened V by 3 bases and J by 4 bases, and 15 bases separated the two germline ends. The CDR3 sequence is 15 residues long. Germline V CDR1 and CDR2: MGHRA, YSYEKL. CDR3 sequence reads: CASSHGRTWGTEAFF. CDR3 coding DNA: TGCGCCAGCAGCCACGGGAGGACGTGGGGCACTGAAGCTTTCTTT.

This chain links TRBV6-1 with TRBJ1-1, with 8 bases that match TRBD1. The junction had 9 bases not matched to a gene; V was cut back by 7 bases and J by 2 bases. Germline V lookup: CDR1 MNHNS, CDR2 SASEGT. The length of the CDR3 is 15 residues. CDR3 residues: CASNSRGLNNTEAFF. DNA for the CDR3: TGTGCCAGCAACTCCAGGGGGCTAAATAACACTGAAGCTTTCTTT.

The gene calls are TRBV11-2 and TRBJ2-7; TRBD2 is a possible D gene (5 bases). V was clipped by 2 bases and J by 5 bases, with 16 bases between them. CDR3 size: 15 residues. Germline V gene sequence: CDR1 SGHAT, CDR2 FQNNGV. CDR3 DNA sequence: TGTGCCAGCAGCTTATTCCCAGGAGGTAGTGACGAGCAGTACTTC. Translated: CASSLFPGGSDEQYF.

This chain uses TRBV11-2 with TRBJ2-7; 9 nucleotides line up with TRBD1. V trimming: 1 base; J trimming: 3 bases; junction bases outside the gene matches: 7. The CDR3 extends over 16 amino acids. Germline CDR1 is SGHAT and CDR2 is FQNNGV. CDR3 protein: CASSLGWDRDYYEQYF. DNA of the CDR3: TGTGCCAGCAGCTTAGGGTGGGACAGGGATTACTACGAGCAGTACTTC.

V is TRBV5-4 and J is TRBJ2-2, with 8 bases fitting TRBD1. Germline V gene sequence: CDR1 SGHNT, CDR2 YYREEE (reference sequence). The J segment lost 4 bases and the V segment lost 1 base, leaving 9 bases of the junction unmatched. The CDR3 contains 17 residues. This CDR3 is CASSLPGQGISTGELFF. The DNA of the CDR3 is TGTGCCAGCAGCTTGCCCGGACAGGGCATTAGCACCGGGGAGCTGTTTTTT.